Listed here are 30 T cell receptor beta chains from one sample, sequenced in a study of cytomegalovirus exposure and HLA in healthy donors. The PCR was carried out with 60 Vbeta primers and 13 Jbeta primers. Repertoires were generated with immunoSEQ multiplex PCR, while TCRdb's copy carries only in-frame clones and drops some. The sample contains 150,000 to 200,000 clones, roughly three quarters of which appear only once. The specimen was PBMCs. The receptors here all came from a woman aged 50 to 60 in good health and CMV-seropositive.

The sample holds one count of this clone. The chain is built from TRBV6-1 and TRBJ1-4, with TRBD1 matching over 9 bases. CDR3 length: 14 residues. The J segment lost 4 bases and the V segment lost 8 bases, leaving 5 bases of the junction unmatched. The germline gives CDR1 MNHNS, CDR2 SASEGT. The CDR3 DNA is TGTGCCAGCGGCTACAGGGGGCTTAATGAAAAACTGTTTTTT. This translates into CASGYRGLNEKLFF.

This clone has a single count. The rearrangement links TRBV6-6 to TRBJ2-7; 11 bases align to TRBD2. V gave up 5 bases and J gave up 3 bases; unmatched junction bases: 6. Germline CDR1 and CDR2: MNHNY and SVGAGI (reference sequence). This CDR3 contains 15 residues. DNA for the CDR3: TGTGCCAGCAGTAAAGCCGGGACTAGCGGCTACGAGCAGTACTTC. This sequence encodes CASSKAGTSGYEQYF.

The rearrangement joins TRBV7-6 to TRBJ1-2; 7 nucleotides match TRBD1. J was trimmed by 4 bases and V by 5 bases; bases with no gene match: 7. Per the germline V gene, CDR1 is SGHVS and CDR2 is FNYEAQ. This CDR3 region has 14 residues. CDR3: CASSDLTGRYGYTF. CDR3 nucleotide sequence: TGTGCCAGCAGCGACTTGACAGGGCGCTATGGCTACACCTTC.

V and J are TRBV2 and TRBJ1-6, with 7 bases aligning to TRBD1. Germline loops: CDR1 SNHLY, CDR2 FYNNEI. After removal of 4 bases from V and 9 bases from J, the junction contained 3 bases not matched to a gene. The CDR3 covers 13 residues. The CDR3 coding sequence is TGTGCCAGCAGTGTAGGGGGCAGTTCACCCCTCCACTTT. Amino acids: CASSVGGSSPLHF.

A note on this clone: Germline and junction disagree at one end, which may indicate a read error. The V call is TRBV7-9, the J call TRBJ1-1, with D maybe TRBD1 (5 bases). The CDR3 runs 14 residues. The germline CDR1 and CDR2 sequences are SEHNR and FQNEAQ (reference sequence). The CDR3 coding sequence is TGTTCCAGCAGCTTATGGCCCGGGGGGGAGGGTGCTTTCTTT. Translated: CSSSLWPGGEGAFF.

The CDR3 region is CASSYLAGELFF. The CDR3 bases are TGTGCCAGCAGTTATCTCGCCGGGGAGCTGTTTTTT. The rearrangement uses TRBV6-1 and TRBJ2-2; D not resolved. Germline CDR1 MNHNS, CDR2 SASEGT. The CDR3 is 12 residues long. The V end was cut by 5 bases, the J end by 6 bases, with 7 bases between.

The gene calls are TRBV7-6 and TRBJ1-3; D may be TRBD1 (5 bases). The CDR3 totals 17 residues. CDR1 is SGHVS and CDR2 is FNYEAQ in the germline V gene. Trimming removed 4 bases from V and 0 bases from J, with 16 bases in between. The CDR3 protein is CASSSRGHDHSGNTIYF. CDR3 nucleotide sequence: TGTGCCAGCAGCTCTCGAGGACACGATCACTCTGGAAACACCATATATTTT.

Worth noting for this clone: The same CDR3 arises from other DNA sequences in this sample as well. The chain combines TRBV7-2 with TRBJ1-5; D not resolved. There are 12 residues in the CDR3. V lost 5 bases and J 5 bases, leaving 7 bases between the germline ends. Germline CDR1 and CDR2: SGHTA and FQGNSA. CDR3 protein: CASSPLYQPQHF. The CDR3 bases are TGTGCCAGCAGCCCCCTATATCAGCCCCAGCATTTT.

The CDR3 spells CASSLDMEGSYGYTF. DNA of the CDR3: TGTGCCAGCAGCTTAGATATGGAGGGGAGCTATGGCTACACCTTC. The chain recombines TRBV11-2 with TRBJ1-2; D is possibly TRBD1 (5 bases). Looked up from germline, CDR1 is SGHAT and CDR2 is FQNNGV. The CDR3 is 15 amino acids. V lost 0 bases to trimming and J lost 4 bases, with 12 bases between them.

This clone was observed a handful of times. The chain links TRBV6-5 to TRBJ2-7; TRBD1 might be the D (5 bases). Deletions cut 5 bases from V and 4 bases from J, with 9 bases between. Per germline, CDR1 MNHEY and CDR2 SVGAGI. The CDR3 spans 12 residues. This chain's CDR3 is CASSTQGYEQYF. For the CDR3, the DNA is TGTGCCAGCAGTACCCAGGGATACGAGCAGTACTTC.

The chain carries TRBV11-3 and TRBJ2-2; D is undetermined. Trimming removed 5 bases from V and 5 bases from J, with 9 bases in between. CDR3 size: 13 residues. The germline V gene encodes CDR1 SGHNT and CDR2 YENEEA. CDR3 in DNA: TGTGCCAGCAGCCCCTCCCGGACCGGGGAGCTGTTTTTT. Residues: CASSPSRTGELFF.

The chain uses TRBV15 and TRBJ1-1; 8 nucleotides line up with TRBD1. With V trimmed by 3 bases and J by 5 bases, 8 bases remained unmatched. The CDR3 loop spans 15 amino acids. The V gene's germline CDR1 is LNHNV and CDR2 YYDKDF (reference sequence). CDR3 nucleotides: TGTGCCACCAGCAGGCCAGGGGGCGAGGAGACTGAAGCTTTCTTT. It translates to CATSRPGGEETEAFF.

This clone was found a few times. This chain joins TRBV12-5 and TRBJ2-3; D is uncertain. V gave up 0 bases and J gave up 0 bases, with 7 bases separating them. Germline CDR1 is LGHNT and CDR2 is FRNRAP. CDR3 length equals 15 residues. The CDR3: CASGLVLSSTDTQYF. As DNA, the CDR3 is TGTGCTAGTGGTTTGGTTCTCTCGAGCACAGATACGCAGTATTTT.

The rearrangement links TRBV5-8 to TRBJ2-1; D may be TRBD2 (5 bases). Germline values: CDR1 SGHTS, CDR2 YDEGEE. The CDR3 is made up of 12 amino acids. Trimming left V 0 bases short and J 8 bases short, with 6 bases between. This chain's CDR3 is CASSLAGDEQFF. The CDR3, as DNA: TGTGCCAGCAGCTTGGCCGGGGATGAGCAGTTCTTC.

The rearrangement links TRBV10-3 to TRBJ2-3; a possible D gene is TRBD1 (6 bases). CDR1 ENHRY and CDR2 SYGVKD come from the germline V gene. The V end lost 0 bases, the J end lost 2 bases, and 15 bases lay between the germline ends. The length of the CDR3 is 17 residues. The CDR3 DNA sequence: TGTGCCATCAGTGAGTCCCGGGGCAGGGGAGTCACAGATACGCAGTATTTT. Protein: CAISESRGRGVTDTQYF.

The chain uses TRBV7-9 and TRBJ1-1; 7 bases agree with TRBD1. V dropped 1 base and J dropped 2; count of bases not matched to a gene: 13. From germline, CDR1 is SEHNR and CDR2 FQNEAQ (reference sequence). This CDR3 has 18 residues. The DNA of the CDR3 is TGTGCCAGCAGCTTAGACCCAGGGGGTATGATCGTCAACACTGAAGCTTTCTTT. Amino acids: CASSLDPGGMIVNTEAFF.

This clone has at least ten counts. At one of its ends the junction is not consistent with the germline gene, which may arise from a read error. The sample holds other DNA sequences that translate to the same CDR3. The chain employs TRBV5-1 and TRBJ1-3; D possibly corresponds to TRBD1 (5 bases). The CDR3 covers 14 residues. The germline V gene has CDR1 SGHRS and CDR2 YFSETQ. The CDR3 sequence is CASSSKDRGNTIYF. Here the CDR3 DNA reads TGTGCCAGCAGCTCGAAAGACAGAGGAAACACCATATATTTT.

Concerning this clone itself: The identical CDR3 is also encoded by other nucleotide sequences in the sample. The V call is TRBV5-1, the J call TRBJ2-7; 11 bases map to TRBD2. The V segment lost 4 bases and the J segment 5 bases; nucleotides outside the gene matches: 14. CDR1 SGHRS and CDR2 YFSETQ come from the germline V gene. The CDR3 is 17 residues long. CDR3 residues: CASSAGTSGRQGHEQYF. The CDR3 bases are TGCGCCAGCAGCGCCGGGACTAGCGGCCGCCAGGGCCACGAGCAGTACTTC.

This chain uses TRBV27 with TRBJ1-3; D gene ambiguous. Germline CDR1 reads MNHEY; CDR2 reads SMNVEV (reference sequence). The CDR3 extends over 15 amino acids. Deletions cut 3 bases from V and 4 bases from J, with 13 bases between. Here the CDR3 reads CASSFSRAGGNTIYF. The DNA of the CDR3 is TGTGCCAGCAGTTTCTCCCGTGCCGGGGGAAACACCATATATTTT.

In regard to this clone: Additional DNA sequences in this sample encode the identical CDR3. The chain combines TRBV20-1 with TRBJ2-7, with D unresolved. The CDR3 contains 11 residues. The V gene's germline CDR1 is DFQATT and CDR2 SNEGSKA (reference sequence). V shed 5 bases and J shed 3 bases, with 8 bases lying between them. Here the CDR3 reads CSARTSYEQYF. In nucleotides, the CDR3 is TGCAGTGCTCGTACCAGCTACGAGCAGTACTTC.

The chain employs TRBV10-3 and TRBJ2-1; 7 bases fit TRBD1. Germline CDR1 ENHRY, CDR2 SYGVKD. V lost 3 bases, J lost 4 bases, and 18 bases stayed unmatched. This CDR3 comprises 19 residues. The CDR3 region has the DNA TGTGCCATCAGTGATCTGACAGGGAACGTAAACAAACATTACAATGAGCAGTTCTTC. It is translated as CAISDLTGNVNKHYNEQFF.

The chain combines TRBV5-6 with TRBJ1-1; 8 bases align to TRBD1. There are 11 residues in the CDR3. Trimming cost V 4 bases and J 13 bases; bases outside gene matches: 6. Germline V gives CDR1 SGHDT, CDR2 YYEEEE. The CDR3 reads CASSLTGDVFF. In nucleotides, the CDR3 is TGTGCCAGCAGCCTGACAGGGGATGTTTTCTTT. The full variable domain, rest sourced from reference TRBV5-6 and TRBJ1-1, is DAGVTQSPTHLIKTRGQQVTLRCSPKSGHDTVSWYQQALGQGPQFIFQYYEEEERQRGNFPDRFSGHQFPNYSSELNVNALLLGDSALYLCASSLTGDVFFGQGTRLTVV.

The chain links TRBV5-4 to TRBJ2-7, with 7 bases fitting TRBD1. This CDR3 contains 15 residues. With 1 base clipped from V and 3 bases from J, the junction kept 7 bases outside the gene matches. CDR1 and CDR2 from the germline V gene are SGHNT and YYREEE (reference sequence). CDR3 sequence reads: CASSLPGTDRYEQYF. DNA of the CDR3: TGTGCCAGCAGCTTGCCAGGGACAGATCGCTACGAGCAGTACTTC.

The chain carries TRBV28 and TRBJ1-3; 7 nucleotides agree with TRBD1. The J segment lost 0 bases and the V segment lost 7 bases, leaving 6 bases of the junction unmatched. CDR3 length: 15 amino acids. Germline CDR1 reads MDHEN; CDR2 reads SYDVKM. CDR3: CASTRQGGSGNTIYF. The CDR3 coding sequence is TGTGCCAGCACCCGTCAGGGGGGCTCTGGAAACACCATATATTTT.

The gene calls are TRBV7-6 and TRBJ2-7; TRBD1 aligns across 9 bases. The CDR3 runs to 15 residues. From germline, CDR1 is SGHVS and CDR2 FNYEAQ. The V and J ends lost 4 bases and 4 bases, in that order; junction bases with no gene match: 8. CDR3 coding DNA: TGTGCCAGCAGCTCCGGGACAGGGAATCCATACGAGCAGTACTTC. Its translation is CASSSGTGNPYEQYF.

The chain uses TRBV4-1 and TRBJ1-1; the D is unclear. The CDR3 covers 14 residues. Looked up from germline, CDR1 is MGHRA and CDR2 is YSYEKL. V shed 0 bases and J shed 5 bases, with 10 bases lying between them. CDR3 DNA: TGCGCCAGCAGCCAAGATGGTGGGAGGACTGAAGCTTTCTTT. It is translated as CASSQDGGRTEAFF.

The chain joins TRBV20-1 to TRBJ2-2; D remains ambiguous. The CDR3 is 11 residues long. Trimming shortened V by 3 bases and J by 5 bases, and 4 bases separated the two germline ends. CDR1 is DFQATT and CDR2 is SNEGSKA in the germline V gene (reference sequence). The CDR3 DNA reads TGCAGTGCTAGGAGAACCGGGGAGCTGTTTTTT. Translated: CSARRTGELFF.

The genes are TRBV6-5 and TRBJ1-1; possible D gene TRBD1, 5 bases. The germline gives CDR1 MNHEY, CDR2 SVGAGI. Trimming took off 0 bases at V and 8 bases at J, with 10 bases between the two ends. The CDR3 totals 13 residues. The DNA for the CDR3 is TGTGCCAGCAGTTACTCGGGTCGGGGGGAAGCTTTCTTT. Translation gives CASSYSGRGEAFF.

The chain uses TRBV9 and TRBJ2-5, with 8 bases lining up with TRBD2. The CDR3 is 16 amino acids. Germline CDR1 SGDLS, CDR2 YYNGEE. Losses at the gene ends were 0 bases for V and 2 bases for J; bases not matched to a gene: 6. This chain's CDR3 is CASSVATGGAQETQYF. In DNA, the CDR3 is TGTGCCAGCAGCGTAGCTACGGGGGGGGCACAAGAGACCCAGTACTTC. Together with reference TRBV9 and TRBJ2-5, the CDR3 gives the full variable domain: DSGVTQTPKHLITATGQRVTLRCSPRSGDLSVYWYQQSLDQGLQFLIQYYNGEERAKGNILERFSAQQFPDLHSELNLSSLELGDSALYFCASSVATGGAQETQYFGPGTRLLVL.

The chain recombines TRBV6-5 with TRBJ2-7; 8 nucleotides line up with TRBD2. J lost 7 bases, V lost 2 bases, and 1 base had no gene match. Germline loops: CDR1 MNHEY, CDR2 SVGAGI. The CDR3 sequence is 12 residues long. CDR3 sequence: CASSYRGGEQYF. The CDR3 nucleotides read TGTGCCAGCAGTTACCGGGGGGGGGAGCAGTACTTC.